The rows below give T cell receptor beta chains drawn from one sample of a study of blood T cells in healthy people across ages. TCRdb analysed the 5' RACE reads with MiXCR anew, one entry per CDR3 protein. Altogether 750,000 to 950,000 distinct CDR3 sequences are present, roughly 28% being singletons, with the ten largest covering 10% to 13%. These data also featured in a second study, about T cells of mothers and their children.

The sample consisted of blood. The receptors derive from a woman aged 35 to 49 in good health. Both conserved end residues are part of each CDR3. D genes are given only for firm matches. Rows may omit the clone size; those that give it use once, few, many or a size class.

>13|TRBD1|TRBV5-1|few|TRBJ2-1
CASSLIQGTEQFF
TGCGCCAGCAGCTTAATACAGGGGACTGAGCAGTTCTTC
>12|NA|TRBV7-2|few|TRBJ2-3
CASSLWRDTQYF
TGTGCCAGCAGCTTATGGAGAGATACGCAGTATTTT
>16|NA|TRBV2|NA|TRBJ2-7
CASSETHRRSSYEQYF
TGTGCCAGCAGTGAAACACACAGGAGGAGCTCCTACGAGCAGTACTTC
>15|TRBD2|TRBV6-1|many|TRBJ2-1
CASSEGRVTGGEQFF
TGTGCCAGCAGTGAAGGCAGGGTAACGGGGGGTGAGCAGTTCTTC
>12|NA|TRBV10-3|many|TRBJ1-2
CAISEVGYGYTF
TGTGCCATCAGCGAGGTCGGCTATGGCTACACCTTC
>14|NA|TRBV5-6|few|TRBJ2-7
CASSHGTSASGQYF
TGTGCCAGCAGCCACGGGACGTCCGCGTCTGGACAGTACTTC
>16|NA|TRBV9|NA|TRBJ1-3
CASSLEGQFSGNTIYF
TGTGCCAGCAGCCTAGAAGGACAGTTCTCTGGAAACACCATATATTTT
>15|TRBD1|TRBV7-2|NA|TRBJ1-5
CASSPGQGDYQPQHF
TGTGCCAGCAGCCCCGGACAGGGGGACTATCAGCCCCAGCATTTT
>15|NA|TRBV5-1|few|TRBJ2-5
CASSSGAVTQETQYF
TGCGCCAGCAGCTCTGGGGCCGTGACCCAAGAGACCCAGTACTTC
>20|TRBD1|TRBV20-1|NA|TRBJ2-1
CSASFPPGQGRLGAYNEQFF
TGCAGTGCTAGTTTTCCGCCGGGACAGGGGCGATTGGGAGCCTACAATGAGCAGTTCTTC
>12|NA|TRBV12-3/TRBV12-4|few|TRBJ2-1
CASSLVIGEQFF
TGTGCCAGCAGTTTAGTCATAGGGGAGCAGTTCTTC
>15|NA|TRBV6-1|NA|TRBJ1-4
CASSSMGGSGEKLFF
TGTGCCAGCAGTTCTATGGGGGGGTCAGGCGAAAAACTGTTTTTT
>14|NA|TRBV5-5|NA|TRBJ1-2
CASSLARGNYGYTF
TGTGCCAGCAGCTTGGCCAGGGGAAATTATGGCTACACCTTC
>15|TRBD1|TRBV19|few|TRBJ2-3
CASSLYGTATDTQYF
TGTGCCAGTAGTCTGTATGGGACAGCCACAGATACGCAGTATTTT
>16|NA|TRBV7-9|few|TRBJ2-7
CASSLVLMAVSYEQYF
TGTGCCAGCAGCTTAGTCCTGATGGCTGTATCCTACGAGCAGTACTTC
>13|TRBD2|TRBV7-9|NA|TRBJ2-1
CASSLVSREEQFF
TGTGCCAGCAGCTTGGTTTCGCGGGAGGAGCAGTTCTTC
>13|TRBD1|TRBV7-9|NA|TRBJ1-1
CASTPTGITEAFF
TGTGCCAGCACCCCGACAGGGATCACTGAAGCTTTCTTT
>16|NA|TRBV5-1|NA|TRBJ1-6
CASSLEPGTDSSPPHF
TGCGCCAGCAGCTTAGAACCCGGGACGGATAGTTCACCCCCCCACTTT
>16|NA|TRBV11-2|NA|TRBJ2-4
CASSLVTGSGKNIQYF
TGTGCCAGCAGCTTAGTTACAGGGTCGGGCAAAAACATTCAGTACTTC
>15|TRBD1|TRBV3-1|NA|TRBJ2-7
CASSQGFTGVYEQYF
TGTGCCAGCAGCCAAGGTTTTACAGGGGTCTACGAGCAGTACTTC
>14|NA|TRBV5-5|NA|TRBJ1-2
CASSLDGGPYGYTF
TGTGCCAGCAGCTTGGATGGGGGGCCTTATGGCTACACCTTC
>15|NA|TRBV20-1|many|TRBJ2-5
CSARDSTAVQETQYF
TGCAGTGCTAGAGATTCCACAGCGGTACAAGAGACCCAGTACTTC